This T cell receptor (beta chain) was profiled in a study of a mutant IDH1 vaccine in newly diagnosed glioma. As for the study in general: Treated patients comprised about 62% males and around 38% females, mean age approximately 42 years. The earlier regimen, radiotherapy, temozolomide, or both, was most often both.

Findings and limits, study-wide: No link was apparently found between pseudoprogression and changes in top peripheral T cell clonotypes.

CDR3 length: 13 amino acids. The germline V gene encodes CDR1 MGHDK and CDR2 SYGVNS. The V and J ends lost 4 bases and 1 base respectively, with 8 bases between them. Time point noted: baseline, week 1 (first vaccination visit). Documented treatment: pre-vaccination baseline after standard-of-care therapy. In every donor, the tumor was a new WHO grade 3 or 4 IDH1-mutant, ATRX-lost astrocytoma. As to this clone: Its antigen remains unidentified.

The method was immunoSEQ multiplex PCR; TCRdb's version includes in-frame clones alone and lacks a portion of them. The repertoire holds about 36,000 clones, with around 80% as singletons. The sample consisted of PBMCs, taken from a glioma patient treated with radiotherapy, temozolomide or both. The receptor was isolated from a man aged 40-55 years with glioma. Some clones in this sample may be carry-over from other donors' samples. V is TRBV25-1 and J is TRBJ2-7, with D unresolved. The CDR3 here is CASSATQSYEQYF. The CDR3 DNA reads TGTGCCAGCAGTGCCACGCAATCCTACGAGCAGTACTTC.